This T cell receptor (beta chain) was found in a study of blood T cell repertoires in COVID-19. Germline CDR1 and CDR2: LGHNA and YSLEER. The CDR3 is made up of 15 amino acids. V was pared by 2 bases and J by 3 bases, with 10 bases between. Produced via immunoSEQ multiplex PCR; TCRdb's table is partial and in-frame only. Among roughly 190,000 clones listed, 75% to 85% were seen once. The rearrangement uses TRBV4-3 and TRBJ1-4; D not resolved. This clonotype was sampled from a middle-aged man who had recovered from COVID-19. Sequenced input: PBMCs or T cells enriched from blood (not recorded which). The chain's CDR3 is CASSQQEGPNEKLFF. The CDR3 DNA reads TGCGCCAGCAGCCAACAAGAGGGCCCTAATGAAAAACTGTTTTTT.